This TCR beta chain comes out of a study of T cells in Graves' hyperthyroidism and ophthalmopathy. This clonotype was counted at least ten times. What it binds is unknown. Thyroid ultrasound and orbital computed tomography, with clinical symptoms and serum thyroxine and TRAb, informed diagnoses. The length of the CDR3 is 13 residues. The V segment lost 6 bases and the J segment 6 bases; nucleotides outside the gene matches: 6. Germline V gene lookup returns CDR1 MNHEY and CDR2 SVGAGI. Study findings and constraints: Also found in blood were most expanded thyroid clonotypes above 0.001.

RNA transcripts provided the source from which TCR beta CDR3 regions were amplified. The HTBI primer set was used in a first-round RT-PCR of the TCR CDR3. TCRdb ran MiXCR on the multiplex PCR reads and lists one entry per CDR3 protein. The sample has about 59,000 distinct CDR3 sequences; about 53% are singletons. The receptor was derived from a woman aged 55-69 years with Graves' ophthalmopathy. The V and J genes are TRBV6-5 and TRBJ2-7; 9 bases align to TRBD1. Source material: blood. The CDR3 spells CASSTGTGREQYF. The CDR3 DNA follows: TGTGCCAGCAGCACCGGGACAGGGCGCGAGCAGTACTTC.